Presented here are 31 T cell receptor beta chains from one specimen sequenced in a study of T cell repertoires in cytomegalovirus infection. TCRdb re-called the reads with MiXCR, one entry per CDR3 protein. The profile shows around 430,000 distinct CDR3 sequences, 40% to 50% of them singletons. These TCRs' antigens remain unknown. Source: cultured PBMCs, taken from culture after CMV antigen stimulation. The receptors come from a human donor in good health (CMV status not recorded). Some clones in this sample may be carry-over from other donors' samples.

The chain recombines TRBV11-2 with TRBJ2-1; D possibly corresponds to TRBD2 (6 bases). V was pared by 6 bases and J by 11 bases, with 20 bases between. Per the germline V gene, CDR1 is SGHAT and CDR2 is FQNNGV. The CDR3 spans 14 residues. In DNA form, the CDR3 reads TGTGCCAGCAGACGCGCAGGAGGGCAGCCCAAGCAGTTCTTC. Protein: CASRRAGGQPKQFF.

This clonotype showed up just a few times. The chain couples TRBV4-3 to TRBJ2-1; tentatively, D is TRBD2 (6 bases). Germline V gene data show CDR1 as LGHNA and CDR2 as YSLEER. CDR3 size: 17 residues. Trimming removed 2 bases from V and 3 bases from J, with 17 bases in between. DNA of the CDR3: TGCGCCAGCAGCCAAAGGAACGGGAGAGACTACTACAATGAGCAGTTCTTC. Translating gives CASSQRNGRDYYNEQFF.

This clonotype was seen more than once but under ten times. The CDR3 loop reads CASSLRRAVGEQYF. DNA of the CDR3: TGTGCCAGCAGCCTCCGAAGGGCGGTGGGGGAGCAGTACTTC. The V and J genes are TRBV7-2 and TRBJ2-7, with unresolved D. The V gene lost 5 bases and the J gene lost 7 bases, with 18 bases spanning the gap. CDR1 is SGHTA and CDR2 is FQGNSA in the germline V gene. The CDR3 consists of 14 residues.

The V call is TRBV18, the J call TRBJ2-1; tentatively, D is TRBD1 (5 bases). The CDR3 runs 13 residues. V was shortened by 8 bases and J by 4 bases, with 12 bases between the two germline ends. The V gene's germline CDR1 is KGHSH and CDR2 LQKENI. CDR3 sequence reads: CASGAAEYNEQFF. The DNA of the CDR3 is TGTGCCAGCGGGGCGGCGGAGTACAATGAGCAGTTCTTC.

The chain links TRBV28 to TRBJ1-4; TRBD1 agrees at 7 bases. The length of the CDR3 is 15 residues. Trimming removed 3 bases from V and 6 bases from J; junction bases left unmatched: 7. CDR1 is MDHEN, CDR2 SYDVKM, per germline. CDR3 coding DNA: TGTGCCAGCAGTTTTCAAGGGGGCGGAGATGAAAAACTGTTTTTT. It translates to CASSFQGGGDEKLFF.

The chain combines TRBV5-5 with TRBJ1-5; no definite D call. CDR3 length equals 14 residues. V lost 0 bases and J lost 8, with 12 bases in between. In germline, CDR1 is SGHKS, CDR2 YYEKEE (reference sequence). CDR3: CASSLGNGEEPQHF. The CDR3 region has the DNA TGTGCCAGCAGCTTGGGGAACGGAGAGGAGCCCCAGCATTTT.

V is TRBV27 and J is TRBJ2-7; D possibly uses TRBD1 or TRBD2 (5 bases each). V was trimmed by 2 bases and J by 6 bases, leaving 11 bases between them. This CDR3 is built from 13 residues. CDR1 and CDR2 from the germline V gene are MNHEY and SMNVEV (reference sequence). Here the CDR3 DNA reads TGTGCCAGCAGTTTACTGGGACCCAGCGAGCAGTACTTC. Amino acid sequence: CASSLLGPSEQYF.

The chain links TRBV7-6 to TRBJ2-1; D ambiguous. CDR3 length: 14 residues. Looked up from germline, CDR1 is SGHVS and CDR2 is FNYEAQ. V lost 5 bases to trimming and J lost 4 bases, with 12 bases between them. The CDR3 sequence is CASSPAGQYNEQFF. In DNA, the CDR3 is TGTGCCAGCAGCCCAGCTGGGCAGTACAATGAGCAGTTCTTC.

The chain has TRBV5-6 and TRBJ1-2; tentative D call: TRBD1 (5 bases). V gave up 4 bases and J gave up 4 bases, with 20 bases separating them. Germline loops: CDR1 SGHDT, CDR2 YYEEEE. The length of the CDR3 is 16 residues. CDR3 sequence (DNA): TGTGCCAGCAGCCCGGGGTGGGGGGGTCGTACCTATGGCTACACCTTC. Its protein is CASSPGWGGRTYGYTF.

The chain joins TRBV7-9 to TRBJ2-1; the match to TRBD2 covers 14 bases. The CDR3 is made up of 18 amino acids. CDR1 SEHNR and CDR2 FQNEAQ come from the germline V gene (reference sequence). V was pared by 8 bases and J by 8 bases, with 17 bases of the junction left unmatched. The chain's CDR3 is CASAPRPAGTSGRYEQFF. The CDR3 DNA reads TGTGCCAGCGCCCCCCGACCGGCCGGGACTAGCGGGAGATATGAGCAGTTCTTC.

This sequence joins TRBV7-2 and TRBJ2-1; D is unclear. In germline, CDR1 is SGHTA, CDR2 FQGNSA. Trimming took off 0 bases at V and 3 bases at J, with 6 bases between the two ends. This CDR3 is built from 14 residues. In nucleotides, the CDR3 is TGTGCCAGCAGCTTAGCGGTCGGCTACAATGAGCAGTTCTTC. Translated: CASSLAVGYNEQFF.

This rearrangement joins TRBV6-1 to TRBJ2-7, with D uncertain. Trimming left V 6 bases short and J 2 bases short, with 14 bases between. The CDR3 consists of 14 residues. CDR1 and CDR2 from the germline V gene are MNHNS and SASEGT. The CDR3 sequence: CASRWTRTPYEQYF. The CDR3 bases are TGTGCCAGCAGATGGACGAGGACCCCCTACGAGCAGTACTTC.

The chain combines TRBV19 with TRBJ2-2; 12 bases agree with TRBD2. After removal of 6 bases from V and 5 bases from J, the junction contained 10 bases not matched to a gene. Looked up from germline, CDR1 is LNHDA and CDR2 is SQIVND (reference sequence). There are 17 residues in the CDR3. CDR3 in amino acids: CASRLGRGTSGTGELFF. In nucleotides, the CDR3 is TGTGCCAGTAGATTGGGCCGGGGGACTAGCGGGACCGGGGAGCTGTTTTTT.

The CDR3 DNA is TGTGCCAGCACGCAGGAAACTGAAGCTTTCTTT. Protein sequence: CASTQETEAFF. This chain uses TRBV2 with TRBJ1-1, with D hard to call. V lost 7 bases, J lost 5 bases, and 8 bases lay in between. The CDR3 contains 11 residues. Per the germline V gene, CDR1 is SNHLY and CDR2 is FYNNEI.

Written as DNA, the CDR3 is TGTGCCAGCAGCGTAGATCGAGGTGATGAAGCTTTCTTT. Its translation is CASSVDRGDEAFF. The chain uses TRBV9 and TRBJ1-1; D is unclear. Germline V lookup: CDR1 SGDLS, CDR2 YYNGEE. Trimming stripped 0 bases from V and 7 bases from J, with 10 bases between. The length of the CDR3 is 13 residues.

The chain carries TRBV7-8 and TRBJ2-1; 11 bases match TRBD2. Germline CDR1 reads SGHVS; CDR2 reads FQNEAQ. V gave up 4 bases and J gave up 7 bases; unmatched junction bases: 6. The CDR3 spans 15 residues. The CDR3 spells CASSSLAGGRNEQFF. CDR3 sequence (DNA): TGTGCCAGCAGCTCCTTAGCGGGGGGGCGGAATGAGCAGTTCTTC.

The V and J genes are TRBV6-2 or TRBV6-3 and TRBJ2-5; no reliable D call. V lost 6 bases to trimming and J lost 5 bases, with 13 bases between them. The CDR3 has 13 amino acids. The germline V gene encodes CDR1 MNHEY and CDR2 SVGEGT. The DNA of the CDR3 is TGTGCCAGCAGACCAGGATCATCGGAGACCCAGTACTTC. Translation: CASRPGSSETQYF.

This clonotype has a single count. The V gene is TRBV27, the J gene TRBJ1-2, with TRBD1 matching 7 bases. Per germline, CDR1 MNHEY and CDR2 SMNVEV (reference sequence). This CDR3 comprises 14 residues. With 6 bases clipped from V and 4 bases from J, the junction kept 8 bases outside the gene matches. CDR3 residues: CASRGPGGAYGYTF. As DNA, the CDR3 is TGTGCCAGCAGGGGGCCAGGGGGTGCCTATGGCTACACCTTC.

This chain joins TRBV7-6 and TRBJ2-3; 7 bases line up with TRBD2. This CDR3 is built from 16 residues. V gave up 3 bases and J gave up 6 bases; unmatched junction bases: 12. Per the germline V gene, CDR1 is SGHVS and CDR2 is FNYEAQ. Here the CDR3 DNA reads TGTGCCAGCAGCTTTACTAGCGCGACGCCCACGGATACGCAGTATTTT. Translation: CASSFTSATPTDTQYF.

The chain couples TRBV7-9 to TRBJ2-5, with 9 bases aligning to TRBD2. Per the germline V gene, CDR1 is SEHNR and CDR2 is FQNEAQ (reference sequence). Trimming took 5 bases from V and 4 from J; bases not matched to a gene: 11. The CDR3 extends over 16 amino acids. CDR3 bases: TGTGCCAGCAGCCCAACGACCCCGGGACTAGCAGAGACCCAGTACTTC. This sequence encodes CASSPTTPGLAETQYF.

A few counts support this clonotype. The chain is built from TRBV7-2 and TRBJ2-4; D remains ambiguous. Germline CDR1 SGHTA, CDR2 FQGNSA. V lost 5 bases, J lost 0 bases, and 8 bases lay in between. This CDR3 contains 14 residues. The CDR3 region has the DNA TGTGCCAGCAGCACCCGACTAGCCAAAAACATTCAGTACTTC. Translated: CASSTRLAKNIQYF.

This clonotype was seen a handful of times. This chain links TRBV7-8 with TRBJ1-4; TRBD1 matches 10 bases. J was trimmed by 2 bases and V by 5 bases; bases with no gene match: 8. The germline CDR1 and CDR2 sequences are SGHVS and FQNEAQ. CDR3 length equals 17 residues. CDR3 protein: CASSPDRDRGTNEKLFF. CDR3 nucleotide sequence: TGTGCCAGCAGCCCCGACCGGGACAGGGGTACTAATGAAAAACTGTTTTTT. The full variable domain, rest sourced from reference TRBV7-8 and TRBJ1-4, is GAGVSQSPRYKVAKRGQDVALRCDPISGHVSLFWYQQALGQGPEFLTYFQNEAQLDKSGLPSDRFFAERPEGSVSTLKIQRTQQEDSAVYLCASSPDRDRGTNEKLFFGSGTQLSVL.

This rearrangement joins TRBV7-3 to TRBJ2-1; 10 positions agree with TRBD1. Trimming at V came to 2 bases and at J to 10 bases, leaving 8 bases not matched to a gene. Germline-derived CDR1 and CDR2 are SGHTA and FQGTGA. The CDR3 consists of 15 residues. The CDR3 coding sequence is TGTGCCAGCAGCTTAGTAGACAGGGGGCATTCGGAGCAGTTCTTC. It codes for CASSLVDRGHSEQFF.

CDR3 region: CASSLGHSGELFF. CDR3 DNA sequence: TGTGCCAGCAGCCTCGGGCACTCCGGGGAGCTGTTTTTT. The rearrangement uses TRBV7-2 and TRBJ2-2; unclear D gene. Germline lookup yields CDR1 SGHTA and CDR2 FQGNSA. Trimming took off 5 bases at V and 6 bases at J, with 10 bases between the two ends. This CDR3 is built from 13 residues.

This sequence joins TRBV7-2 and TRBJ1-1, with 8 positions matching TRBD1. V dropped 1 base and J dropped 3; count of bases not matched to a gene: 4. Per germline, CDR1 SGHTA and CDR2 FQGNSA. The CDR3 totals 15 residues. The CDR3 bases are TGTGCCAGCAGCTTAGGGCGGACAGGGTACACTGAAGCTTTCTTT. Its protein is CASSLGRTGYTEAFF.

This clonotype was picked up a small number of times. V gene TRBV7-8 combines with J gene TRBJ2-1; TRBD1 might be the D (5 bases). V shed 4 bases and J shed 5 bases, with 9 bases lying between them. The CDR3 sequence is 13 residues long. CDR1 and CDR2 from the germline V gene are SGHVS and FQNEAQ. CDR3 bases: TGTGCCAGCAGCTGGGGCAGTAACAATGAGCAGTTCTTC. It is translated as CASSWGSNNEQFF. The full variable domain, its missing parts supplied by reference TRBV7-8 and TRBJ2-1, is GAGVSQSPRYKVAKRGQDVALRCDPISGHVSLFWYQQALGQGPEFLTYFQNEAQLDKSGLPSDRFFAERPEGSVSTLKIQRTQQEDSAVYLCASSWGSNNEQFFGPGTRLTVL.

The rearrangement uses TRBV10-3 and TRBJ1-1, with D perhaps TRBD1 (6 bases). Germline V gene data show CDR1 as ENHRY and CDR2 as SYGVKD. V was clipped by 7 bases and J by 5 bases, with 11 bases between them. This CDR3 comprises 12 residues. As DNA, the CDR3 is TGTGCCATCAAATCAGGGGCAACTGAAGCTTTCTTT. Its translation: CAIKSGATEAFF.

This clonotype was seen ten or more times. The chain has TRBV6-8 and TRBJ2-1; D call uncertain. V was shortened by 6 bases and J by 5 bases, with 5 bases between the two germline ends. Germline V lookup: CDR1 MNHGY, CDR2 SAAAGT. This CDR3 contains 11 residues. CDR3 coding DNA: TGTGCCAGCAGCCAAAACAATGAGCAGTTCTTC. Its protein is CASSQNNEQFF.

This clonotype is a singleton in its sample. The V call is TRBV27, the J call TRBJ2-7; D perhaps matches TRBD1 (6 bases). Per germline, CDR1 MNHEY and CDR2 SMNVEV (reference sequence). The CDR3 is 15 residues long. V was pared by 0 bases and J by 3 bases, with 12 bases between. This chain's CDR3 is CASSLSRDTIYEQYF. As DNA, the CDR3 is TGTGCCAGCAGTTTATCAAGGGACACGATCTACGAGCAGTACTTC.

This clonotype has a handful of counts. The V call is TRBV7-2, the J call TRBJ2-5, with TRBD2 matching 10 bases. V lost 0 bases to trimming and J lost 5 bases; unmatched junction nucleotides: 6. CDR1 and CDR2 from the germline V gene are SGHTA and FQGNSA. This CDR3 contains 16 residues. This chain's CDR3 is CASSLAPSGRRETQYF. As DNA, the CDR3 is TGTGCCAGCAGCTTAGCGCCTAGCGGGAGACGGGAGACCCAGTACTTC.

This clonotype was seen a handful of times. V is TRBV11-2 and J is TRBJ1-5; D unresolved. Between the trimmed V and J ends, which lost 0 bases and 7 bases, there was a span of 7 bases. This CDR3 spans 13 amino acids. Germline V gives CDR1 SGHAT, CDR2 FQNNGV. The CDR3 is CASSLDVRQPQHF. CDR3 DNA: TGTGCCAGCAGCTTAGATGTGCGACAGCCCCAGCATTTT.